Presented here are 5 T cell receptor beta chains from one specimen sequenced in a study of T cell responses to AZD1222 COVID-19 vaccine (dated by TCRdb to 2020 to 2023). The library was built by means of the immunoSEQ multiplex PCR assay. In TCRdb, the immuneACCESS table is reduced to in-frame sequences with V and J assigned. These tables do not hold every clone; where another copy was compared, an unresolved V gene accounts for under half, and the others remain unexplained. Recorded for this sample are about 85,000 clones; about nine tenths of them occurred a single time. The top ten hold around 7.7% of the sample. In light of the paper, this sample's time point label describes: baseline before first vaccination. The specimen comprised peripheral blood, sampled on day 0 of AZD1222 vaccination. The receptor source for this set is an adult in good health.

The CDR3: CASSSQGTEAFF. The DNA for the CDR3 is TGTGCCAGCAGCTCACAGGGCACTGAAGCTTTCTTT. The genes are TRBV7-8 and TRBJ1-1, with a possible D match to TRBD1 (6 bases). V lost 4 bases, J lost 4 bases, and 7 bases lay in between. Germline V gives CDR1 SGHVS, CDR2 FQNEAQ. CDR3 length: 12 residues. Combining the CDR3 with reference TRBV7-8 and TRBJ1-1 gives the whole variable domain GAGVSQSPRYKVAKRGQDVALRCDPISGHVSLFWYQQALGQGPEFLTYFQNEAQLDKSGLPSDRFFAERPEGSVSTLKIQRTQQEDSAVYLCASSSQGTEAFFGQGTRLTVV.

This clone appeared a single time. The CDR3 sequence is CATSARDRGVYGYTF. In DNA, the CDR3 is TGTGCCACCAGTGCACGGGACAGGGGTGTCTATGGCTACACCTTC. The chain is built from TRBV24-1 and TRBJ1-2, with 10 bases identical to TRBD1. The CDR3 spans 15 residues. From germline, CDR1 is KGHDR and CDR2 SFDVKD. V dropped 5 bases and J dropped 4; count of bases not matched to a gene: 6.

V usage is TRBV6-5 and J usage is TRBJ1-4; the D gene is possibly TRBD1 (5 bases). The CDR3 loop spans 16 amino acids. With 0 bases removed from V and 2 bases from J, the gap between germline ends came to 10 bases. Germline V gene lookup returns CDR1 MNHEY and CDR2 SVGAGI. CDR3 loop: CASSYSGVGTNEKLFF. The CDR3 DNA sequence: TGTGCCAGCAGTTACTCGGGGGTCGGGACTAATGAAAAACTGTTTTTT.

This clone was seen only once. The chain couples TRBV5-4 to TRBJ1-5; weak D call: TRBD1 (5 bases). V lost 4 bases and J lost 4, with 12 bases in between. The CDR3 contains 14 residues. Germline CDR1 SGHNT, CDR2 YYREEE (reference sequence). CDR3 loop: CASSNPGRNQPQHF. The CDR3 DNA follows: TGTGCCAGCAGCAACCCAGGGAGGAATCAGCCCCAGCATTTT.

The chain couples TRBV28 to TRBJ1-4, with no clear D. The CDR3 has 14 amino acids. CDR1 MDHEN and CDR2 SYDVKM come from the germline V gene. The germline V and J ends were trimmed by 5 bases and 7 bases, with 14 bases remaining between them. The CDR3 bases are TGTGCCAGCAGTCTCAGCCTATGGGGTGAAAAACTGTTTTTT. Amino acids: CASSLSLWGEKLFF.